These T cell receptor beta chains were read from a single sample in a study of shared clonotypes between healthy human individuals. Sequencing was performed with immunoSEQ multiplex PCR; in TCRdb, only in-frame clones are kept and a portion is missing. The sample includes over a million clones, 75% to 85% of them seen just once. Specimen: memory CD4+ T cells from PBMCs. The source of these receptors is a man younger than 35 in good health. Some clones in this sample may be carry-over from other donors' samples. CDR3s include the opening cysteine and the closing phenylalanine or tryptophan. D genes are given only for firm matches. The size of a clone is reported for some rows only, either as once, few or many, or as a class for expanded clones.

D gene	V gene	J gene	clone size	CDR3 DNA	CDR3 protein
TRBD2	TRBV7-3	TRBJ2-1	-	TGTGCCAGCAGCACCCGGACTAGCGGGGCCCACAATGAGCAGTTCTTC	CASSTRTSGAHNEQFF
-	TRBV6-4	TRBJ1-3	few	TGTGCCAGCATTCCCAGCGGGGAGAGCTCTGGAAACACCATATATTTT	CASIPSGESSGNTIYF
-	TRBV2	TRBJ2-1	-	TGTGCCAGCAGCGGGGCCCCCGGACAGACCTCCTACAATGAGCAGTTCTTC	CASSGAPGQTSYNEQFF
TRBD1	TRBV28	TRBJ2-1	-	TGTGCCAGCAGATCTCCAGGGGGCACCTACAATGAGCAGTTCTTC	CASRSPGGTYNEQFF
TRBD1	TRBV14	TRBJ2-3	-	TGTGCCAGCAGCCAAATGGGACAGGGGGTCTCAGATACGCAGTATTTT	CASSQMGQGVSDTQYF
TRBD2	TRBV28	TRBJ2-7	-	TGTGCCAGCAGTCTAGCGGGAGGTCTCCACGAGCAGTACTTC	CASSLAGGLHEQYF
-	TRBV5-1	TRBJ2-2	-	TGCGCCAGCCGAACAGGGACACGAAACACCGGGGAGCTGTTTTTT	CASRTGTRNTGELFF
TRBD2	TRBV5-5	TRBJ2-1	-	TGTGCCAGCAGCTCCGGACTAGCGGGAGCCTACAATGAGCAGTTCTTC	CASSSGLAGAYNEQFF
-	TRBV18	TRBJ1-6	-	TGTGCCAGCTCACCTTATTCGATTAATTCACCCCTCCACTTT	CASSPYSINSPLHF
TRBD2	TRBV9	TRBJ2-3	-	TGTGCCAGCAGCGTAGAGTCTAGCGGGAGGGCAGGGACAGATACGCAGTATTTT	CASSVESSGRAGTDTQYF
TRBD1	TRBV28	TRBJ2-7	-	TGTGCCAGCAGTGCGCCCGGGACAGGGAAGAACGAGCAGTACTTC	CASSAPGTGKNEQYF
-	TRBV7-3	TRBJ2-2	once	TGTGCCAGCAGCTTAATTGGGCAAGGCACCGGGGAGCTGTTTTTT	CASSLIGQGTGELFF
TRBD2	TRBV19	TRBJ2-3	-	TGTGCCACCGGCGGGAGTTCACCTAGCACAGATACGCAGTATTTT	CATGGSSPSTDTQYF
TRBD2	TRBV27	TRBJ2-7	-	TGTGCCAGCAGTCGACGCTCCGGGACTAGCGCATCCTACGAGCAGTACTTC	CASSRRSGTSASYEQYF
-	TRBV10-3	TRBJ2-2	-	TGTGCCATCAATCAGGGCACCGGGGAGCTGTTTTTT	CAINQGTGELFF
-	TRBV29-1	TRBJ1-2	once	TGCAGCGTCGGCGAGGGGATGGACTATGGCTACACCTTC	CSVGEGMDYGYTF
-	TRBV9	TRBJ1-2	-	TGTGCCAGCAGCGAGAACTATGGCTACACCTTC	CASSENYGYTF
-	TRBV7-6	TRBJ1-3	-	TGTGCCAGCAGCCTACAACCCTCTGGAAACACCATATATTTT	CASSLQPSGNTIYF
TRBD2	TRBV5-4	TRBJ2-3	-	TGTGCCAGCAGGACTAGCGGGACAGATACGCAGTATTTT	CASRTSGTDTQYF
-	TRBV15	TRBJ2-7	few	TGTGCCACCAGCAGAGGTGGTTCAGGCGCAAGCGAGCAGTACTTC	CATSRGGSGASEQYF
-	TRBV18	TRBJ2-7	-	TGTGCCAGCTCAAGGACAGACCTTTACGAGCAGTACTTC	CASSRTDLYEQYF
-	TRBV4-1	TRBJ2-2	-	TGCGCCAGCAGCCAAGGGGGTGCGGTACGACGAGGCGGGGAGCTGTTTTTT	CASSQGGAVRRGGELFF
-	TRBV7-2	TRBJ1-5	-	TGTGCCAGCAGCCGGGGAGGTCAGCCCCAGCATTTT	CASSRGGQPQHF
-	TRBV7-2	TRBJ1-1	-	TGTGCCAGCAGCGTCGGTACGGGAAGGACTGAAGCTTTCTTT	CASSVGTGRTEAFF
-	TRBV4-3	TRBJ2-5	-	TGCGCCAGCAGCCAAGAAACCCGGCGGGAGACCCAGTACTTC	CASSQETRRETQYF
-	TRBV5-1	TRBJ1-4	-	TGCGCCAGCAGCTTTCGGACCCCCGATGAAAAACTGTTTTTT	CASSFRTPDEKLFF
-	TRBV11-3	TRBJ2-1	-	TGTGCCAGCAGCTTAGGATGGGGGAAGGAGGGGTTTTACAATGAGCAGTTCTTC	CASSLGWGKEGFYNEQFF
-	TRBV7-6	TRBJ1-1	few	TGTGCCAGCAGCTTAAGGGGACTCACTGAAGCTTTCTTT	CASSLRGLTEAFF
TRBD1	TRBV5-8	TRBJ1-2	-	TGTGCCAGCAGCGGATTGACAGGGAACTATGGCTACACCTTC	CASSGLTGNYGYTF
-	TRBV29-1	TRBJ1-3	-	TGCAGCGTTCCGGTAGACCCTGGAAACACCATATATTTT	CSVPVDPGNTIYF
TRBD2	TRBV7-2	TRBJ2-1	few	TGTGCCAGCAGCGAGACTAGCGGGAGAACCAGGAATGAGCAGTTCTTC	CASSETSGRTRNEQFF
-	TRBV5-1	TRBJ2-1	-	TGCGCCAGCAGCTTTTCTGGCGGTACCTACAATGAGCAGTTCTTC	CASSFSGGTYNEQFF
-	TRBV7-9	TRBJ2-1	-	TGTGCCAGCAGCCCCGCAGGGTGGTATGTGCAGTTCTTC	CASSPAGWYVQFF
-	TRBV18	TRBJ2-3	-	TGTGCCAGCTCACAATATCCGGGGACAGATACGCAGTATTTT	CASSQYPGTDTQYF
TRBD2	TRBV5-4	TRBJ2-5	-	TGTGCCAGCAGCCGGGGGGGCGGACTAGGGGATTTGTACCAAGAGACCCAGTACTTC	CASSRGGGLGDLYQETQYF
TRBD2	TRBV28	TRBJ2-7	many	TGTGCCAGCAGTTTCCTGATAGCGGGCCTAACCTACGAGCAGTACTTC	CASSFLIAGLTYEQYF
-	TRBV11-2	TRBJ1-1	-	TGTGCCAGCAGCTCTGGAGCAGGGACGAACACTGAAGCTTTCTTT	CASSSGAGTNTEAFF